This entry describes one T cell receptor (beta chain). Its antigen is unidentified. The source of the sample is a study of beta chain features in type 1 diabetes. Across the study: Sorted cells, 107,917,701 in number, were examined across all samples. Whole-study results and caveats: Reads derived from cDNA could over-represent cells showing high TCR expression. Among all four CD4+ subsets, Type 1 diabetes patients had TCRB CDR3s that were moderately but significantly shorter.

Every bit of the isolated RNA underwent reverse transcription, so sequencing read expressed TCRB transcripts. The protocol was immunoSEQ multiplex PCR, while the TCRdb copy is restricted to in-frame clones and leaves out a portion. The sample yields roughly 370,000 clones, approximately 15% seen once. Using CD45RO/CCR7/CD25/CD127/CD95/CD27, CD4+ naive, central memory, regulatory and stem cell-like memory cells were sorted. Sequencing was carried out using naive CD4+ T cells from blood. The clonotype comes from a young man in good health.

The CDR3 reads CASRTTVNYGYTF. The CDR3 DNA reads as TGTGCCAGCAGGACGACAGTAAACTATGGCTACACCTTC. This sequence joins TRBV6-5 and TRBJ1-2, with D possibly being TRBD1 (5 bases). CDR3 length: 13 residues. Germline assignment: CDR1 MNHEY and CDR2 SVGAGI. Between the trimmed V and J ends, which lost 6 bases and 2 bases, there was a span of 10 bases.